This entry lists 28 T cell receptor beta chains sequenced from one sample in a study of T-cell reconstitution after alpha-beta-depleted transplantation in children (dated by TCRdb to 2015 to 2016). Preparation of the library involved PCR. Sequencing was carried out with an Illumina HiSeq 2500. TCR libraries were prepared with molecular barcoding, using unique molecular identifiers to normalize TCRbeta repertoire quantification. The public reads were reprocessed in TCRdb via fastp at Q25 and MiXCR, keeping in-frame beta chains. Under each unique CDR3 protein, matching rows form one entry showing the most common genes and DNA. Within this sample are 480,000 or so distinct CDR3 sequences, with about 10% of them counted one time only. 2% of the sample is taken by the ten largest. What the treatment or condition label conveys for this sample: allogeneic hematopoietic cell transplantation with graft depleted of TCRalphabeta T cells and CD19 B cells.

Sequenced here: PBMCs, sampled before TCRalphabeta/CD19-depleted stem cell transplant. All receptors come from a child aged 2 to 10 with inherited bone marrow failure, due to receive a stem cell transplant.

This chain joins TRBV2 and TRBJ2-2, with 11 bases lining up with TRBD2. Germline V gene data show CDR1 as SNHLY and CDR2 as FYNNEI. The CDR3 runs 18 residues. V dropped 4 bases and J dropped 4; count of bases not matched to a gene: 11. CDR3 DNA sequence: TGTGCCAGCAGTGGCCTAGCGGGAGGCCCTCGTCTCACCGGGGAGCTGTTTTTT. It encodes CASSGLAGGPRLTGELFF.

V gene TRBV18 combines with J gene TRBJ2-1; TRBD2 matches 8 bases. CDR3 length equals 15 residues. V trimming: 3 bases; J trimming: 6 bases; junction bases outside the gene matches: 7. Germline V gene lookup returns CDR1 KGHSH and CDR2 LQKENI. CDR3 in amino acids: CASSPVAGPRNEQFF. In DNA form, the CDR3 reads TGTGCCAGCTCACCGGTAGCGGGACCCCGCAATGAGCAGTTCTTC. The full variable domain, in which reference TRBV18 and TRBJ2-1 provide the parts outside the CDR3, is NAGVMQNPRHLVRRRGQEARLRCSPMKGHSHVYWYRQLPEEGLKFMVYLQKENIIDESGMPKERFSAEFPKEGPSILRIQQVVRGDSAAYFCASSPVAGPRNEQFFGPGTRLTVL.

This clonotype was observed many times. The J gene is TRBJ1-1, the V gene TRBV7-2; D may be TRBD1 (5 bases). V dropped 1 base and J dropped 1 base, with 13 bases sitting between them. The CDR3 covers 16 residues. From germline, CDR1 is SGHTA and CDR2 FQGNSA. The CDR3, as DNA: TGTGCCAGCAGCTTAGTATTGTGGGGGACGAACACTGAAGCTTTCTTT. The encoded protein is CASSLVLWGTNTEAFF.

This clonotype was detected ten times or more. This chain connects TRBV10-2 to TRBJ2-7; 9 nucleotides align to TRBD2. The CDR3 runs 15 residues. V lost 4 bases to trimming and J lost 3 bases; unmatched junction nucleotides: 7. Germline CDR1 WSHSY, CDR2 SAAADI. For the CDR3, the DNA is TGCGCCAGCAGTGTACTAGCGGGTAAGCGCTACGAGCAGTACTTC. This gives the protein CASSVLAGKRYEQYF.

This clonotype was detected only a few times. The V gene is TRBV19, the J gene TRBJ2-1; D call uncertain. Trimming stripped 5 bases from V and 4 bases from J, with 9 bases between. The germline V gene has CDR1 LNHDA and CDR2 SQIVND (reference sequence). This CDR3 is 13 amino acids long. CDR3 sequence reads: CASSVDWYNEQFF. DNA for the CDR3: TGTGCCAGTAGTGTTGACTGGTACAATGAGCAGTTCTTC.

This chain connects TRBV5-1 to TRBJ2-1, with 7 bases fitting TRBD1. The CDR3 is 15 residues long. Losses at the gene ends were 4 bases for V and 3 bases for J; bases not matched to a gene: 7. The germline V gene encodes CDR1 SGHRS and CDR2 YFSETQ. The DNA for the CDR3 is TGCGCCAGCAGCAGGGACGGGGACAGCTACAATGAGCAGTTCTTC. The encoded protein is CASSRDGDSYNEQFF.

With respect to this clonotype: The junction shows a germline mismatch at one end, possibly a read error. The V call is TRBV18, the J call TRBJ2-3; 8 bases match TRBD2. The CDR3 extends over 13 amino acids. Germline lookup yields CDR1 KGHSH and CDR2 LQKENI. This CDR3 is CASSPPTREGEFF. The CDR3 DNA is TGTGCCAGCTCACCACCGACACGGGAGGGTGAATTTTTT.

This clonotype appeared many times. The CDR3 DNA follows: TGTGCCAGCAGCCAACCTGGACTTAGCGGGAGCTCCTACAATGAGCAGTTCTTC. This gives the protein CASSQPGLSGSSYNEQFF. The chain uses TRBV3-1 and TRBJ2-1, with TRBD2 identical over 9 bases. CDR3 length: 18 residues. CDR1 is LGHDT, CDR2 YNNKEL, per germline (reference sequence). V lost 2 bases to trimming and J lost 0 bases; unmatched junction nucleotides: 8.

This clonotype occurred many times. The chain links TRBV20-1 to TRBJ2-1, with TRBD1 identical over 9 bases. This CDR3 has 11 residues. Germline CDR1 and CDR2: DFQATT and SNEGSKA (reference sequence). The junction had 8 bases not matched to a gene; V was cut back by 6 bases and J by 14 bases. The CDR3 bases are TGCAGTGCGGGGGGACAGGGACACAAGTTCTTC. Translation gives CSAGGQGHKFF.

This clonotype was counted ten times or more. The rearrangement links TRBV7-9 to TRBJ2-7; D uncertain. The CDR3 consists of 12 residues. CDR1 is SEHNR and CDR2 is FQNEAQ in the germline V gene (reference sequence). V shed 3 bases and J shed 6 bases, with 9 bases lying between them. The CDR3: CASSFRPLEQYF. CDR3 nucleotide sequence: TGTGCCAGCAGCTTTCGGCCGCTCGAGCAGTACTTC.

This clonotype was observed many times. CDR3 residues: CASSLGQGQQFF. CDR3 coding DNA: TGTGCCAGCAGCCTCGGACAGGGACAGCAGTTCTTC. This chain uses TRBV7-9 with TRBJ2-1, with 8 bases that match TRBD1. CDR3 size: 12 residues. CDR1 and CDR2 (germline): SEHNR, FQNEAQ (reference sequence). J gave up 11 bases and V 5 bases, and 5 bases lay outside the gene matches.

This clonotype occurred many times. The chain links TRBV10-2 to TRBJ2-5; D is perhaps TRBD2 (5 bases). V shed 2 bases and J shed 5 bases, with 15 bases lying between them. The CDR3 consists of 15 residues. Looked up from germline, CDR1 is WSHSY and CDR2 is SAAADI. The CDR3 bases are TGCGCCAGCAGTGAGGTGGGAGTGGACCTTGAGACCCAGTACTTC. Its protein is CASSEVGVDLETQYF.

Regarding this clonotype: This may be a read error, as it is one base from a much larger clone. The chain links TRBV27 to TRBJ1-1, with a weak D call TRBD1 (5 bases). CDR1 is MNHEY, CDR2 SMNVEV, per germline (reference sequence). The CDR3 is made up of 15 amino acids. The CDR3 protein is CATSLVSGAGAEAFF. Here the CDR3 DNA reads TGTGCCACCAGTTTAGTGTCTGGGGCGGGTGCTGAAGCTTTCTTT.

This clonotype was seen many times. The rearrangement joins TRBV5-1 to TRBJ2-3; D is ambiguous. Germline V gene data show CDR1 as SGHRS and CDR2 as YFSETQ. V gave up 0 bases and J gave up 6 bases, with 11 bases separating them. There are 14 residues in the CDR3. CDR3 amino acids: CASSLVSSLDTQYF. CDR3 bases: TGCGCCAGCAGCTTGGTGTCCTCGCTTGATACGCAGTATTTT.

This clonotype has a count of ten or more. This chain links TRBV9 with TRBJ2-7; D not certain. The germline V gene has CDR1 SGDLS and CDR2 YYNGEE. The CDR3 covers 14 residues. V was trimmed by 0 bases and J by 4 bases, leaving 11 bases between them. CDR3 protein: CASSVVFYPYEQYF. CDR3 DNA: TGTGCCAGCAGCGTAGTCTTTTACCCATACGAGCAGTACTTC. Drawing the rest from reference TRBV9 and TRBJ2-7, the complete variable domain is DSGVTQTPKHLITATGQRVTLRCSPRSGDLSVYWYQQSLDQGLQFLIQYYNGEERAKGNILERFSAQQFPDLHSELNLSSLELGDSALYFCASSVVFYPYEQYFGPGTRLTVT.

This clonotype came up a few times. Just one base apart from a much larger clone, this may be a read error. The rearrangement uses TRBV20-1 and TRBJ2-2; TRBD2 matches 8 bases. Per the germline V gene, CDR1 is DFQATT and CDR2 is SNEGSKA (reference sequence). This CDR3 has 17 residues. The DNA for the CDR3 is TGCTGTGCTAGAGATCGACGGCGGGGGGAGAACACCGGGGAGCTGTTTTTT. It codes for CCARDRRRGENTGELFF.

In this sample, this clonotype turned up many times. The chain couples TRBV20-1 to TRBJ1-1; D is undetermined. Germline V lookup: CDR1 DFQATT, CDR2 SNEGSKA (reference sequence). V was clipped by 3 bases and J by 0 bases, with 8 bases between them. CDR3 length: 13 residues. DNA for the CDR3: TGCAGTGCTAGGTTAGGGTTGAACACTGAAGCTTTCTTT. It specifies CSARLGLNTEAFF.

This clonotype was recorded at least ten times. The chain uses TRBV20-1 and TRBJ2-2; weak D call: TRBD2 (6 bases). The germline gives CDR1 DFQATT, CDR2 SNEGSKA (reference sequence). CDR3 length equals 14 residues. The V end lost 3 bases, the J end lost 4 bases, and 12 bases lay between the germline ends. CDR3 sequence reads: CSASSGSVTGELFF. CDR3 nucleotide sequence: TGCAGTGCTAGTTCCGGGAGTGTCACCGGGGAGCTGTTTTTT.

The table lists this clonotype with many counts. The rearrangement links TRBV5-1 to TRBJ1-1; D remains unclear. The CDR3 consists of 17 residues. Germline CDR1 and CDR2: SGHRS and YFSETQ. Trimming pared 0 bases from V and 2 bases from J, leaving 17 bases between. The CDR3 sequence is CASSLESMGSLNTEAFF. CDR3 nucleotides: TGCGCCAGCAGCTTGGAAAGTATGGGGAGCTTAAACACTGAAGCTTTCTTT.

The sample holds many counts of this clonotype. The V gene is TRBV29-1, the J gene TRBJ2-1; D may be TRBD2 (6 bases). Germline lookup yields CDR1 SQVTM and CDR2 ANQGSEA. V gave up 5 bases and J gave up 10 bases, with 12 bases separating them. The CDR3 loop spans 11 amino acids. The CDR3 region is CSVPGVGEQFF. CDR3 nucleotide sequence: TGCAGCGTTCCGGGGGTCGGGGAGCAGTTCTTC.

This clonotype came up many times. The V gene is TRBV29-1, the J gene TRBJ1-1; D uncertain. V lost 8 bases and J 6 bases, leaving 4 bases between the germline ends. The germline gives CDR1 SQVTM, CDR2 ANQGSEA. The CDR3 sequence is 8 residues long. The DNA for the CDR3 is TGCAGCTCCTCTGAAGCTTTCTTT. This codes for CSSSEAFF.

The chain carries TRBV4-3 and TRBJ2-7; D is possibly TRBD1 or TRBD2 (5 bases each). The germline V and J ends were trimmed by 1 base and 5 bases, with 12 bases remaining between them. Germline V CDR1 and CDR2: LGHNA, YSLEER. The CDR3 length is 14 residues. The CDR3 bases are TGCGCCAGCAGCCAAGGGACGGGACGGGACGAGCAGTACTTC. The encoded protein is CASSQGTGRDEQYF.

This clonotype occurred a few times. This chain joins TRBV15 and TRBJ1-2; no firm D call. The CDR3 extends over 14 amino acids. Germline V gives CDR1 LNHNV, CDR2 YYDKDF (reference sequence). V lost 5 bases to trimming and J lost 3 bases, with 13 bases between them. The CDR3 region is CATSPRATDYGYTF. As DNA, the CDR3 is TGTGCCACCAGCCCTCGGGCCACAGACTATGGCTACACCTTC.

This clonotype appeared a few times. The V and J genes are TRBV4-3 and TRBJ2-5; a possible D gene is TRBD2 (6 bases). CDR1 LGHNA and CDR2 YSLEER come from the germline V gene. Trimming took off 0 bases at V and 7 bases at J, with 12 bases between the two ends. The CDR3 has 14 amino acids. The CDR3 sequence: CASSQEKDGGTQYF. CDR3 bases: TGCGCCAGCAGCCAAGAGAAGGACGGGGGGACCCAGTACTTC.

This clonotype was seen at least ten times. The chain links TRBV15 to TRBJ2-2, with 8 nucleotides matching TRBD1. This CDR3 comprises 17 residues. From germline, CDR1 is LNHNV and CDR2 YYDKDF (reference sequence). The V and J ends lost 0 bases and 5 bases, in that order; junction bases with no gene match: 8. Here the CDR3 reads CATSRDGAGGKTGELFF. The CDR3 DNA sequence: TGTGCCACCAGCAGAGATGGCGCAGGGGGCAAGACCGGGGAGCTGTTTTTT.

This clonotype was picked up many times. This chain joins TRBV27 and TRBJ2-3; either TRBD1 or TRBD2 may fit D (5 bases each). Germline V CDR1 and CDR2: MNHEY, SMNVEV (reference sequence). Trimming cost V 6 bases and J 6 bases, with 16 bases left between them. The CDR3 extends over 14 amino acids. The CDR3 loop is CASSPYGAFDTQYF. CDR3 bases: TGTGCCAGCAGCCCTTACGGGGCGTTTGATACGCAGTATTTT.

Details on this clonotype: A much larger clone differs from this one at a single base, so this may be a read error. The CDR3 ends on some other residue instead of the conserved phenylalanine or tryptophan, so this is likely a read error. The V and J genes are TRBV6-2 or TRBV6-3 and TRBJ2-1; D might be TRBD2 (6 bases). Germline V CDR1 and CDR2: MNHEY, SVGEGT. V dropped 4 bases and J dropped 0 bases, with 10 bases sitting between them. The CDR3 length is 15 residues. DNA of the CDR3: TGTGCCAGCAGTTCCCTAGCGTTCTCCTACAATGAGCAGTTCTGC. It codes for CASSSLAFSYNEQFC.

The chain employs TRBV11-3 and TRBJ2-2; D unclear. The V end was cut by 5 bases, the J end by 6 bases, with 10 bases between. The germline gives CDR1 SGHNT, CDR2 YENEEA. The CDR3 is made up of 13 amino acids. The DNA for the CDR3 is TGTGCCAGCAGCGGGAAGACTGCCGGGGAGCTGTTTTTT. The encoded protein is CASSGKTAGELFF.